This T cell receptor beta chain was obtained from a study of shared T cell receptors in the human thymus. The germline V and J ends were trimmed by 0 bases and 0 bases, with 12 bases remaining between them. Germline V lookup: CDR1 LGHNA, CDR2 YSLEER. This CDR3 spans 17 amino acids. Sequencing was performed with immunoSEQ multiplex PCR; in TCRdb, only in-frame clones are kept and a portion is missing. The sample holds hundreds of thousands of clones; over 75% are singletons and the top ten take roughly 0.01%. This clone appeared a few times. The data were also submitted as part of a second study, on human thymus T cells. According to that study: Healthy Finnish infants having corrective surgery for congenital heart defects served as donors. Corrective heart surgery yielded resections, and these provided the thymus tissue. Thymic repertoires from unrelated individuals overlapped highly, related research reported.

The sample consisted of thymocytes. The chain is built from TRBV4-3 and TRBJ1-3; a weak D match, TRBD1 (6 bases). This receptor was obtained from a girl younger than two with a congenital heart defect. CDR3 region: CASSQERTAISGNTIYF. Here the CDR3 DNA reads TGCGCCAGCAGCCAAGAACGGACAGCCATCTCTGGAAACACCATATATTTT.